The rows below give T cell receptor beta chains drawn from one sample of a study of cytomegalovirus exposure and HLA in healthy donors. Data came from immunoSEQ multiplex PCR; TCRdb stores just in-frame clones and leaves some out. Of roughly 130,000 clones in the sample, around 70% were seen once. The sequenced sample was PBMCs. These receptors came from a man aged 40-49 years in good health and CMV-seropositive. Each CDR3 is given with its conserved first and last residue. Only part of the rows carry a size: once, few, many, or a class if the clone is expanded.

CASARQGIRDTQYF | TRBV19 | NA | 14
CASSEQAANYGYTF | TRBV10-3 | few | 14
CASSQDAGQRNSPLHF | TRBV4-2 | once | 16
CATSRDIGIGYTF | TRBV15 | NA | 13
CASSSPGQLSYEQYF | TRBV7-8 | NA | 15
CASRAGAYEQYF | TRBV5-1 | NA | 12
CASSSGTSSLNEQFF | TRBV11-2 | NA | 15
CASSLDAGGNQPQHF | TRBV7-2 | NA | 15
CASSSPSGAFYGYTF | TRBV6-5 | few | 15
CASSLVGRVGETQYF | TRBV7-6 | NA | 15
CASSSGTSGINEQFF | TRBV6-5 | NA | 15
CASSLAVGASNQPQHF | TRBV19 | NA | 16
CASRKGVGTEKLFF | TRBV2 | NA | 14
CASSWGTSGSSYNEQFF | TRBV5-1 | NA | 17
CASSFATYGYTF | TRBV28 | NA | 12
CASSLAEKNIQYF | TRBV7-8 | few | 13
CASSLNGIPYEQYF | TRBV27 | NA | 14
CASSYEGQGTAFF | TRBV6-6 | NA | 13
CASSFTGQGPGEQYF | TRBV27 | NA | 15
CASTLGRGVSYNEQFF | TRBV27 | NA | 16
CASSGGGTREKLFF | TRBV2 | NA | 14
CAWSLNYEQYF | TRBV30 | NA | 11
CASSFGTGEHGELFF | TRBV5-8 | NA | 15
CASSPTREAFF | TRBV9 | few | 11
CASGLYGDTDTQYF | TRBV12-5 | NA | 14